What follows are 14 T cell receptor beta chains derived from one specimen sequenced in a study of chemoradiotherapy in HPV16-positive cancers. TCRdb's table, derived via immunoSEQ multiplex PCR, lists solely in-frame clones and lacks some. The table shows some 70,000 clones, with more than 70% occurring only once. The specimen was blood, collected from a patient who underwent chemoradiotherapy. Receptor source: a human donor with HPV-associated anogenital cancer.

The J gene is TRBJ2-2, the V gene TRBV6-1; the match to TRBD1 covers 12 bases. This CDR3 region has 17 residues. Trimming at V came to 3 bases and at J to 7 bases, leaving 9 bases not matched to a gene. Germline loops: CDR1 MNHNS, CDR2 SASEGT. CDR3 sequence: CASSDITGTGGSGELFF. CDR3 in DNA: TGTGCCAGCAGTGACATAACCGGGACAGGGGGCAGCGGGGAGCTGTTTTTT.

The V call is TRBV9, the J call TRBJ2-2; D might be TRBD1 (5 bases). Germline V gene data show CDR1 as SGDLS and CDR2 as YYNGEE. Trimming took off 0 bases at V and 6 bases at J, with 12 bases between the two ends. This CDR3 comprises 15 residues. The CDR3 region has the DNA TGTGCCAGCAGCGTAGAGGGGCAGTTTGCCGGGGAGCTGTTTTTT. Protein product: CASSVEGQFAGELFF.

Comment on this clone: Lacking the conserved final phenylalanine or tryptophan, this CDR3 likely reflects a read error. No DNA is shown, since the ends of the CDR3 on it are uncertain; the CDR3 is the one TCRdb lists. The V and J genes are TRBV7-9 and TRBJ2-7. Germline CDR1 SEHNR, CDR2 FQNEAQ (reference sequence). The CDR3 length equals 9 residues, ends included. CDR3 protein: CASSPDGPL.

V usage is TRBV4-1 and J usage is TRBJ1-2; D unclear. This CDR3 is built from 14 residues. Germline assignment: CDR1 MGHRA and CDR2 YSYEKL. Deletions cut 2 bases from V and 4 bases from J, with 11 bases between. The CDR3 nucleotides are TGCGCCAGCAGCCAACTGCGGGAATCCTATGGCTACACCTTC. Translation: CASSQLRESYGYTF.

The CDR3 sequence: CASSFVSGVGTEAFF. The CDR3 DNA sequence: TGTGCCAGCAGCTTCGTTTCAGGGGTGGGCACTGAAGCTTTCTTT. The chain combines TRBV5-5 with TRBJ1-1; TRBD1 might be the D (6 bases). The CDR3 has 15 amino acids. V dropped 2 bases and J dropped 4 bases, with 15 bases sitting between them. The germline gives CDR1 SGHKS, CDR2 YYEKEE (reference sequence). Complete variable domain (other parts from reference TRBV5-5 and TRBJ1-1): DAGVTQSPTHLIKTRGQQVTLRCSPISGHKSVSWYQQVLGQGPQFIFQYYEKEERGRGNFPDRFSARQFPNYSSELNVNALLLGDSALYLCASSFVSGVGTEAFFGQGTRLTVV.

This chain links TRBV4-2 with TRBJ2-5; 12 bases align to TRBD2. Germline-derived CDR1 and CDR2 are LGHNA and YNFKEQ. V shed 1 base, J shed 6 bases, and the junction held 6 bases outside the gene matches. The CDR3 length is 16 residues. CDR3 in amino acids: CASSQGLAGALKTQYF. As DNA, the CDR3 is TGTGCCAGCAGCCAAGGACTAGCGGGGGCCCTAAAGACCCAGTACTTC.

As DNA, the CDR3 is TGTGCCAGCAGTTTAGGGCAGGGGTCCTACGAGCAGTACTTC. Translation: CASSLGQGSYEQYF. The rearrangement uses TRBV27 and TRBJ2-7, with D perhaps matching TRBD1 (6 bases). CDR1 and CDR2 (germline): MNHEY, SMNVEV (reference sequence). Trimming cost V 2 bases and J 1 base, with 9 bases left between them. CDR3 length: 14 residues.

In DNA form, the CDR3 reads TGTGCCAGCAGCTCCGAGACAGGGCGTCCTGAGCAGTTCTTC. The encoded protein is CASSSETGRPEQFF. V and J are TRBV7-3 and TRBJ2-1; 7 bases are shared with TRBD1. V lost 4 bases, J lost 9 bases, and 9 bases stayed unmatched. The CDR3 loop spans 14 amino acids. The V gene's germline CDR1 is SGHTA and CDR2 FQGTGA.

CDR3 in amino acids: CASSQTGTNTEAFF. CDR3 DNA: TGCGCCAGCAGCCAGACAGGGACGAACACTGAAGCTTTCTTT. The gene calls are TRBV5-1 and TRBJ1-1; 7 nucleotides agree with TRBD1. Germline-derived CDR1 and CDR2 are SGHRS and YFSETQ. The junction had 4 bases not matched to a gene; V was cut back by 4 bases and J by 1 base. The CDR3 consists of 14 residues.

The rearrangement joins TRBV7-9 to TRBJ2-7; D is perhaps TRBD2 (6 bases). Germline-derived CDR1 and CDR2 are SEHNR and FQNEAQ (reference sequence). This CDR3 comprises 14 residues. V lost 7 bases and J 3 bases, leaving 16 bases between the germline ends. CDR3 residues: CASTVSGIRYEQYF. For the CDR3, the DNA is TGTGCCAGCACCGTTAGCGGTATACGCTACGAGCAGTACTTC.

The chain employs TRBV28 and TRBJ2-2, with D unclear. The germline V gene encodes CDR1 MDHEN and CDR2 SYDVKM. The ends were cut back, 5 bases at V and 8 bases at J, with 6 bases in the middle. The CDR3 is made up of 11 amino acids. This chain's CDR3 is CASSGFGELFF. As DNA, the CDR3 is TGTGCCAGCAGTGGGTTTGGGGAGCTGTTTTTT.

The chain combines TRBV10-3 with TRBJ2-7; D possibly uses TRBD1 or TRBD2 (5 bases each). The V gene lost 2 bases and the J gene lost 2 bases, with 7 bases spanning the gap. The length of the CDR3 is 13 residues. Germline V lookup: CDR1 ENHRY, CDR2 SYGVKD. Here the CDR3 reads CAISETGPYEQYF. DNA for the CDR3: TGTGCCATCAGTGAGACGGGGCCCTACGAGCAGTACTTC.

The gene calls are TRBV6-5 and TRBJ1-2; the match to TRBD1 covers 7 bases. CDR1 is MNHEY and CDR2 is SVGAGI in the germline V gene. The trim removed 4 bases at V and 4 bases at J, leaving 6 bases unmatched. CDR3 size: 14 residues. CDR3 in amino acids: CASSSRGQIYGYTF. Here the CDR3 DNA reads TGTGCCAGCAGTTCCCGGGGACAGATCTATGGCTACACCTTC.

The gene calls are TRBV13 and TRBJ1-4; the D gene is possibly TRBD1 (6 bases). The V gene lost 5 bases and the J gene lost 8 bases, with 18 bases spanning the gap. Per the germline V gene, CDR1 is PRHDT and CDR2 is FYEKMQ (reference sequence). The CDR3 is 15 amino acids. The CDR3 loop is CASSHATGRSEKLFF. CDR3 nucleotides: TGTGCCAGCAGCCACGCCACAGGGCGTAGCGAAAAACTGTTTTTT. The full variable domain, with the rest looked up from reference TRBV13 and TRBJ1-4, is AAGVIQSPRHLIKEKRETATLKCYPIPRHDTVYWYQQGPGQDPQFLISFYEKMQSDKGSIPDRFSAQQFSDYHSELNMSSLELGDSALYFCASSHATGRSEKLFFGSGTQLSVL.